The 29 T cell receptor beta chains reported below all come from one sample, sequenced in a study of shared clonotypes between healthy human individuals. Assay: immunoSEQ multiplex PCR; the TCRdb copy retains only in-frame clones and omits some. The sample holds 1.4 million or so clones; around 98.5% are singletons and the top ten take around 0.38%. The source material was naive CD4+ T cells sorted from blood. The subset denotes: CD45RA+ positively selected. These receptors came from a man younger than 45 in good health.

V usage is TRBV7-9 and J usage is TRBJ2-7, with D possibly matching TRBD2 (6 bases). The CDR3 runs 12 residues. V lost 10 bases, J lost 5 bases, and 15 bases lay in between. Germline assignment: CDR1 SEHNR and CDR2 FQNEAQ (reference sequence). CDR3 sequence: CATGGGVNEQYF. The CDR3 DNA is TGTGCCACCGGCGGAGGGGTCAACGAGCAGTACTTC.

The chain employs TRBV18 and TRBJ2-6; D not resolved. Germline V gene lookup returns CDR1 KGHSH and CDR2 LQKENI. V was trimmed by 11 bases and J by 4 bases, leaving 9 bases between them. The CDR3 contains 12 residues. The CDR3 here is CAPPRGANVLTF. CDR3 coding DNA: TGTGCCCCCCCCAGGGGGGCCAACGTCCTGACTTTC.

This chain connects TRBV5-1 to TRBJ2-7; maybe TRBD1 (6 bases). V lost 0 bases, J lost 3 bases, and 13 bases lay in between. CDR3 size: 15 residues. CDR1 SGHRS and CDR2 YFSETQ come from the germline V gene. CDR3 bases: TGCGCCAGCAGCTTGGGGCCCGGACAGAGCTACGAGCAGTACTTC. It translates to CASSLGPGQSYEQYF.

This chain connects TRBV4-1 to TRBJ2-3; 9 bases are a match to TRBD2. The trim removed 3 bases at V and 6 bases at J, leaving 10 bases unmatched. The CDR3 is 16 amino acids. Germline values: CDR1 MGHRA, CDR2 YSYEKL. This CDR3 reads CASSQIGGRAPDTQYF. The CDR3 DNA is TGCGCCAGCAGCCAGATCGGCGGGAGGGCCCCCGATACGCAGTATTTT.

The chain couples TRBV7-2 to TRBJ2-2; 7 bases map to TRBD2. CDR1 and CDR2 (germline): SGHTA, FQGNSA. V lost 5 bases, J lost 3 bases, and 12 bases stayed unmatched. CDR3 length: 17 residues. Here the CDR3 DNA reads TGTGCCAGCAGCCCCCGGGAGGTGTCTGCGGACACCGGGGAGCTGTTTTTT. Protein product: CASSPREVSADTGELFF.

Note on this clone: The identical CDR3 is also encoded by other nucleotide sequences in the sample. The chain links TRBV5-1 to TRBJ2-7; 7 bases map to TRBD1. CDR1 is SGHRS and CDR2 is YFSETQ in the germline V gene. The CDR3 loop spans 13 amino acids. Germline trimming cut 4 bases from V and 1 base from J; bases unmatched to any gene: 2. The DNA of the CDR3 is TGCGCCAGCAGCCCAGGGGGATCCTACGAGCAGTACTTC. Translated: CASSPGGSYEQYF.

This rearrangement joins TRBV5-5 to TRBJ2-7; tentative D call: TRBD1 (6 bases). Trimming stripped 0 bases from V and 7 bases from J, with 11 bases between. The CDR3 is 13 amino acids. Germline V gene sequence: CDR1 SGHKS, CDR2 YYEKEE (reference sequence). CDR3 protein: CASSLATGREQYF. In DNA form, the CDR3 reads TGTGCCAGCAGCTTGGCCACAGGGCGTGAGCAGTACTTC.

The chain recombines TRBV6-1 with TRBJ1-2, with D unclear. The germline V gene encodes CDR1 MNHNS and CDR2 SASEGT. The CDR3 loop spans 14 amino acids. The V end lost 0 bases, the J end lost 8 bases, and 13 bases lay between the germline ends. The CDR3 reads CASSEAGSQRGYTF. The DNA for the CDR3 is TGTGCCAGCAGTGAAGCGGGTTCACAACGGGGCTACACCTTC.

The CDR3 region is CASSPSQGDTGELFF. DNA of the CDR3: TGTGCCAGCAGCCCCAGTCAGGGGGACACCGGGGAGCTGTTTTTT. This chain uses TRBV4-2 with TRBJ2-2; 7 nucleotides line up with TRBD1. Trimming took 4 bases from V and 3 from J; bases not matched to a gene: 5. Germline V CDR1 and CDR2: LGHNA, YNFKEQ. The CDR3 extends over 15 amino acids.

Here the CDR3 reads CATQGLGANVLTF. In DNA, the CDR3 is TGTGCCACCCAAGGCCTTGGGGCCAACGTCCTGACTTTC. This chain uses TRBV28 with TRBJ2-6; D is ambiguous. CDR1 is MDHEN and CDR2 is SYDVKM in the germline V gene. This CDR3 has 13 residues. The V gene lost 10 bases and the J gene lost 3 bases, with 10 bases spanning the gap.

The chain recombines TRBV4-1 with TRBJ2-7, with D uncertain. The germline V and J ends were trimmed by 1 base and 0 bases, with 10 bases remaining between them. Germline CDR1 MGHRA, CDR2 YSYEKL. The CDR3 is 15 amino acids. Here the CDR3 DNA reads TGCGCCAGCAGCCAAGTCGTGGGAACCTCCTACGAGCAGTACTTC. This gives the protein CASSQVVGTSYEQYF.

The CDR3 sequence: CASILWTGGYSNQPQHF. CDR3 sequence (DNA): TGTGCCAGCATCCTTTGGACAGGGGGTTATAGCAATCAGCCCCAGCATTTT. The genes are TRBV21-1 and TRBJ1-5; TRBD1, the table's D call, lacks a check against the DNA. TRBV21-1 has pseudogene status. This CDR3 comprises 17 residues.

This chain joins TRBV11-3 and TRBJ2-1, with D possibly TRBD2 on 6 matching bases. CDR1 and CDR2 (germline): SGHNT, YENEEA. This CDR3 region has 12 residues. Trimming shortened V by 4 bases and J by 8 bases, and 9 bases separated the two germline ends. CDR3 bases: TGTGCCAGCAGCTCCACGGGGGATGAGCAGTTCTTC. Translation: CASSSTGDEQFF.

This sequence joins TRBV15 and TRBJ2-2; 12 bases agree with TRBD2. The CDR3 is 17 amino acids. The V and J ends lost 4 bases and 6 bases, in that order; junction bases with no gene match: 9. Germline V gives CDR1 LNHNV, CDR2 YYDKDF (reference sequence). This CDR3 reads CATSKYLAGGPPGELFF. DNA of the CDR3: TGTGCCACCAGCAAATACCTAGCGGGAGGGCCGCCCGGGGAGCTGTTTTTT.

This chain links TRBV18 with TRBJ1-5, with D possibly being TRBD1 (6 bases). This CDR3 spans 15 amino acids. Trimming pared 0 bases from V and 6 bases from J, leaving 12 bases between. The germline V gene has CDR1 KGHSH and CDR2 LQKENI. Here the CDR3 DNA reads TGTGCCAGCTCACCACCAGGGGGTTCCGGTCAGCCCCAGCATTTT. The encoded protein is CASSPPGGSGQPQHF.

V and J are TRBV7-8 and TRBJ2-2, with no clear D. The germline V gene has CDR1 SGHVS and CDR2 FQNEAQ. Trimming stripped 1 base from V and 7 bases from J, with 7 bases between. The CDR3 consists of 13 residues. The CDR3 DNA is TGTGCCAGCAGCTTAGGTGGGGTCGGGGAGCTGTTTTTT. This codes for CASSLGGVGELFF.

V is TRBV2 and J is TRBJ2-5, with D possibly matching TRBD1 (5 bases). The ends were cut back, 7 bases at V and 4 bases at J, with 10 bases in the middle. Germline V lookup: CDR1 SNHLY, CDR2 FYNNEI. The CDR3 has 12 residues. The CDR3: CASKGVGETQYF. The CDR3 coding sequence is TGTGCCAGCAAAGGGGTTGGAGAGACCCAGTACTTC.

The rearrangement joins TRBV5-1 to TRBJ2-3; weak D call: TRBD2 (5 bases). Germline CDR1 reads SGHRS; CDR2 reads YFSETQ. The CDR3 totals 17 residues. The ends were cut back, 4 bases at V and 5 bases at J, with 23 bases in the middle. This CDR3 is CASSPWQRPAGGDTQYF. In nucleotides, the CDR3 is TGCGCCAGCAGCCCCTGGCAACGTCCCGCGGGTGGAGATACGCAGTATTTT.

V is TRBV18 and J is TRBJ1-1; D is undetermined. The CDR3 length is 15 residues. CDR1 is KGHSH and CDR2 is LQKENI in the germline V gene. V lost 2 bases to trimming and J lost 0 bases, with 10 bases between them. Here the CDR3 reads CASSPIGHMNTEAFF. CDR3 nucleotides: TGTGCCAGCTCACCAATAGGCCACATGAACACTGAAGCTTTCTTT. Variable domain in full (rest from reference TRBV18 and TRBJ1-1): NAGVMQNPRHLVRRRGQEARLRCSPMKGHSHVYWYRQLPEEGLKFMVYLQKENIIDESGMPKERFSAEFPKEGPSILRIQQVVRGDSAAYFCASSPIGHMNTEAFFGQGTRLTVV.

The V gene is TRBV6-6, the J gene TRBJ1-2; 8 bases agree with TRBD1. From germline, CDR1 is MNHNY and CDR2 SVGAGI (reference sequence). This CDR3 has 15 residues. J gave up 4 bases and V 1 base, and 5 bases lay outside the gene matches. For the CDR3, the DNA is TGTGCCAGCAGTTACTATGCCGGGACAGGCTATGGCTACACCTTC. Translated: CASSYYAGTGYGYTF.

The V gene is TRBV7-9, the J gene TRBJ2-7, with D possibly matching TRBD2 (5 bases). The CDR3 spans 15 residues. In germline, CDR1 is SEHNR, CDR2 FQNEAQ (reference sequence). V was clipped by 4 bases and J by 2 bases, with 15 bases between them. CDR3 region: CASSSPTGLAYEQYF. In DNA, the CDR3 is TGTGCCAGCAGCTCGCCGACGGGGTTAGCCTACGAGCAGTACTTC.

About this clone itself: This CDR3 is also generated by other DNA sequences in the sample. The chain couples TRBV19 to TRBJ2-6; D is unclear. CDR1 and CDR2 from the germline V gene are LNHDA and SQIVND (reference sequence). The V and J ends lost 1 base and 0 bases respectively, with 4 bases between them. CDR3 length: 15 amino acids. CDR3 protein: CASSIVSSGANVLTF. CDR3 bases: TGTGCCAGTAGTATAGTGAGCTCTGGGGCCAACGTCCTGACTTTC.

This sequence joins TRBV7-9 and TRBJ2-1; 7 positions match TRBD2. Germline V lookup: CDR1 SEHNR, CDR2 FQNEAQ (reference sequence). J was trimmed by 3 bases and V by 5 bases; bases with no gene match: 4. This CDR3 has 14 residues. Here the CDR3 reads CASSRRELYNEQFF. DNA for the CDR3: TGTGCCAGCAGCCGGCGGGAGCTCTACAATGAGCAGTTCTTC.

V usage is TRBV7-8 and J usage is TRBJ2-5; perhaps D is TRBD1 or TRBD2 (6 bases each). V was clipped by 7 bases and J by 3 bases, with 15 bases between them. The germline V gene has CDR1 SGHVS and CDR2 FQNEAQ. This CDR3 spans 14 amino acids. Written as DNA, the CDR3 is TGTGCCAGCATGCCTCCGAGGGGGGAAGAGACCCAGTACTTC. Protein sequence: CASMPPRGEETQYF.

The chain combines TRBV5-1 with TRBJ1-2, with D possibly being TRBD1 (5 bases). CDR1 is SGHRS and CDR2 is YFSETQ in the germline V gene. Trimming stripped 0 bases from V and 6 bases from J, with 18 bases between. This CDR3 region has 16 residues. CDR3 DNA: TGCGCCAGCAGCTTGGATGCGGGGCCGGAAGAGAATGGCTACACCTTC. Encoded protein: CASSLDAGPEENGYTF.

This rearrangement joins TRBV6-6 to TRBJ2-7, with D tentatively TRBD1 (6 bases). The CDR3 extends over 13 amino acids. CDR1 and CDR2 from the germline V gene are MNHNY and SVGAGI (reference sequence). The germline V and J ends were trimmed by 4 bases and 3 bases, with 10 bases remaining between them. CDR3 nucleotides: TGTGCCAGCAGTTCTACAGGGTTCTACGAGCAGTACTTC. Translating it yields CASSSTGFYEQYF.

The rearrangement joins TRBV29-1 to TRBJ1-2; 7 nucleotides match TRBD1. This CDR3 has 13 amino acids. CDR1 is SQVTM and CDR2 is ANQGSEA in the germline V gene. The V and J ends lost 8 bases and 1 base, in that order; junction bases with no gene match: 7. In DNA, the CDR3 is TGCAGCCTGAGACAGGGTGGTAACTATGGCTACACCTTC. This translates into CSLRQGGNYGYTF.

This CDR3 is CASSPLGTANGETQYF. The DNA of the CDR3 is TGTGCCAGCTCACCCCTAGGGACGGCGAACGGGGAGACCCAGTACTTC. The V gene is TRBV18, the J gene TRBJ2-5; D tentatively fits TRBD1 or TRBD2 (5 bases each). Trimming left V 3 bases short and J 5 bases short, with 19 bases between. The germline V gene has CDR1 KGHSH and CDR2 LQKENI. The CDR3 consists of 16 residues.

The chain has TRBV28 and TRBJ2-3; tentative D call: TRBD2 (6 bases). CDR3 length equals 13 residues. V dropped 10 bases and J dropped 2 bases, with 13 bases sitting between them. Germline loops: CDR1 MDHEN, CDR2 SYDVKM. This chain's CDR3 is CATSGETTDTQYF. CDR3 sequence (DNA): TGTGCCACCTCGGGGGAAACCACAGATACGCAGTATTTT.